The rows below give T cell receptor beta chains drawn from one sample of a study of cytomegalovirus exposure and HLA in healthy donors. Assay: immunoSEQ multiplex PCR; the TCRdb copy retains only in-frame clones and omits some. The data contain 150,000 or so clones, around 78% of them seen just once; the ten biggest clones take up 1.6%. Material: PBMCs. The receptor set was obtained from a woman between 18 and 29 years old in good health and CMV-seronegative. The CDR3 runs from the conserved cysteine through the conserved F or W. Fields, in order: clone size, J gene, D gene, V gene, CDR3 protein, CDR3 DNA. D genes are given only for firm matches. Where a row states a size, it is once, few, many or the class of an expanded clone; other rows omit it.

>NA|TRBJ1-2|NA|TRBV6-6
CASSTGSDYGYTF
TGTGCCAGCAGTACAGGATCAGACTATGGCTACACCTTC
>once|TRBJ1-2|TRBD1|TRBV5-1
CASSLDRDLLGYTF
TGCGCCAGCAGCCTTGACAGGGATCTTTTAGGCTACACCTTC
>few|TRBJ1-2|NA|TRBV27
CASSLEWTLNYGYTF
TGTGCCAGCAGTTTGGAGTGGACACTTAACTATGGCTACACCTTC
>NA|TRBJ2-3|TRBD2|TRBV10-3
CAAGTSGTYSTDTQYF
TGTGCCGCCGGGACTAGCGGAACCTATAGCACAGATACGCAGTATTTT
>NA|TRBJ1-5|TRBD1|TRBV28
CASSPHRGQMGNQPQHF
TGTGCCAGCAGTCCTCACAGGGGGCAAATGGGCAATCAGCCCCAGCATTTT
>NA|TRBJ1-1|NA|TRBV19
CASSWQENTEAFF
TGTGCCAGTAGTTGGCAAGAGAACACTGAAGCTTTCTTT
>NA|TRBJ1-5|TRBD1|TRBV18
CASSLNRDRDGQPQHF
TGTGCCAGCTCACTCAACCGGGACAGGGATGGTCAGCCCCAGCATTTT
>NA|TRBJ2-3|TRBD2|TRBV5-1
CASSLNSGRAMYTQYF
TGCGCCAGCAGCTTGAATAGCGGGAGGGCCATGTATACGCAGTATTTT
>NA|TRBJ2-6|NA|TRBV7-9
CASSLRTSGANGLTF
TGTGCCAGCAGCTTGAGGACCTCTGGGGCCAACGGCCTGACTTTC
>NA|TRBJ2-3|TRBD2|TRBV5-1
CASSLVLAGGPDTQYF
TGCGCCAGCAGCCTCGTCCTAGCGGGGGGCCCGGATACGCAGTATTTT
>NA|TRBJ2-5|NA|TRBV27
CASSTRQGGRETQYF
TGTGCCAGCAGCACCAGGCAGGGGGGCAGGGAGACCCAGTACTTC
>few|TRBJ1-1|NA|TRBV7-3
CASSLTPGESTEAFF
TGTGCCAGCAGCTTAACGCCAGGGGAGAGCACTGAAGCTTTCTTT
>few|TRBJ2-2|TRBD1|TRBV5-6
CASSGTGGTGELFF
TGTGCCAGCAGCGGGACAGGGGGCACCGGGGAGCTGTTTTTT
>NA|TRBJ1-1|TRBD1|TRBV9
CASSVDDRGLTEAFF
TGTGCCAGCAGCGTAGATGACAGGGGCCTCACTGAAGCTTTCTTT
>NA|TRBJ1-1|TRBD1|TRBV6-1
CASSITRGVNTEAFF
TGTGCCAGCAGTATTACCAGGGGGGTGAACACTGAAGCTTTCTTT
>NA|TRBJ2-3|NA|TRBV7-3
CASSFEAGRGTDTQYF
TGTGCCAGCAGCTTTGAAGCGGGCCGGGGGACAGATACGCAGTATTTT
>NA|TRBJ2-1|TRBD1|TRBV15
CATSRVGQGVDEQFF
TGTGCCACCAGCAGAGTAGGACAGGGAGTGGATGAGCAGTTCTTC
>few|TRBJ1-1|NA|TRBV11-3
CASSLDLPGVNTEAFF
TGTGCCAGCAGCTTAGATCTCCCAGGGGTGAACACTGAAGCTTTCTTT
>few|TRBJ1-1|NA|TRBV13
CASSLRWQEDMNTEAFF
TGTGCCAGCAGCTTAAGATGGCAGGAGGATATGAACACTGAAGCTTTCTTT
>NA|TRBJ1-2|NA|TRBV25-1
CASSELGQGSPTGYGYTF
TGTGCCAGCAGTGAATTAGGGCAGGGGTCCCCTACTGGCTATGGCTACACCTTC
>NA|TRBJ2-1|NA|TRBV2
CASTGEVRGLFYNEQFF
TGTGCCAGCACGGGGGAGGTGCGGGGGCTATTCTACAATGAGCAGTTCTTC
>few|TRBJ2-2|TRBD1|TRBV11-3
CASSFRGSRVFTGELFF
TGTGCCAGCAGCTTCAGGGGGTCACGGGTCTTCACCGGGGAGCTGTTTTTT
>NA|TRBJ1-5|TRBD1|TRBV5-1
CASSWTGGNQPQHF
TGCGCCAGCAGCTGGACAGGGGGCAATCAGCCCCAGCATTTT
>NA|TRBJ1-5|NA|TRBV2
CASSEMGANNQPQHF
TGTGCCAGCAGTGAAATGGGGGCCAACAATCAGCCCCAGCATTTT
>NA|TRBJ1-5|TRBD1|TRBV30
CAFRGRSNQPQHF
TGTGCCTTCAGGGGGCGAAGCAATCAGCCCCAGCATTTT
>once|TRBJ2-5|NA|TRBV11-2
CASSLGLGTQYF
TGTGCCAGCAGCTTAGGCCTCGGGACCCAGTACTTC
>NA|TRBJ1-2|TRBD1|TRBV6-6
CASSPGTGAGYTF
TGTGCCAGCAGCCCAGGGACAGGGGCTGGCTACACCTTC
>NA|TRBJ2-3|TRBD2|TRBV7-2
CASSLVPMGRGALTDTQYF
TGTGCCAGCAGCTTAGTCCCTATGGGGCGGGGGGCTCTCACAGATACGCAGTATTTT
>few|TRBJ1-1|NA|TRBV9
CASSVMYNTEAFF
TGTGCCAGCAGCGTAATGTATAACACTGAAGCTTTCTTT
>NA|TRBJ1-1|TRBD1|TRBV2
CASSERTGADGTEAFF
TGTGCCAGCAGTGAAAGGACAGGGGCGGATGGTACTGAAGCTTTCTTT
>NA|TRBJ1-1|NA|TRBV28
CASSLGQRGANTEAFF
TGTGCCAGCAGTTTAGGACAGCGCGGAGCGAACACTGAAGCTTTCTTT
>NA|TRBJ1-2|TRBD1|TRBV4-1
CASSHPPGGYYGYTF
TGCGCCAGCAGCCACCCCCCAGGGGGGTACTATGGCTACACCTTC
>NA|TRBJ1-4|NA|TRBV6-5
CASSYYRATNEKLFF
TGTGCCAGCAGCTACTACAGGGCAACTAATGAAAAACTGTTTTTT
>NA|TRBJ2-4|NA|TRBV19
CASSVTGSQAKNIQYF
TGTGCCAGTAGTGTGACAGGATCTCAGGCCAAAAACATTCAGTACTTC
>NA|TRBJ1-1|NA|TRBV7-2
CATAKGQRTRQNTEAFF
TGTGCCACCGCCAAAGGACAGAGGACCAGACAAAACACTGAAGCTTTCTTT
>NA|TRBJ1-2|NA|TRBV6-6
CASSPSGNGYTF
TGTGCCAGCAGTCCTTCAGGGAATGGCTACACCTTC
>NA|TRBJ2-6|NA|TRBV7-2
CASSLDVPGANGLTF
TGTGCCAGCAGCTTAGATGTTCCTGGGGCCAACGGCCTGACTTTC
>NA|TRBJ1-2|NA|TRBV29-1
CSVDNAGAHYGYTF
TGCAGCGTTGATAACGCAGGGGCTCACTATGGCTACACCTTC
>NA|TRBJ1-1|TRBD1|TRBV11-1
CASSSYRGRDEAFF
TGTGCCAGCAGCTCCTACAGGGGGCGGGATGAAGCTTTCTTT
>once|TRBJ2-2|TRBD2|TRBV7-2
CASSLTSRVTGELFF
TGTGCCAGCAGCTTGACTAGCCGCGTCACCGGGGAGCTGTTTTTT
>NA|TRBJ2-7|TRBD2|TRBV7-2
CASSSGGLGLEQYF
TGTGCCAGCAGCAGCGGGGGGTTGGGGCTCGAGCAGTACTTC
>NA|TRBJ2-3|TRBD2|TRBV19
CASSPGLAGGLDTQYF
TGTGCCAGTAGTCCGGGACTAGCGGGAGGGTTAGATACGCAGTATTTT
>NA|TRBJ1-3|NA|TRBV5-1
CASSPRGDGNTIYF
TGCGCCAGCAGCCCTCGCGGAGATGGAAACACCATATATTTT
>NA|TRBJ2-1|NA|TRBV29-1
CSVDLGSPNEQFF
TGCAGCGTTGACCTGGGGAGCCCCAATGAGCAGTTCTTC